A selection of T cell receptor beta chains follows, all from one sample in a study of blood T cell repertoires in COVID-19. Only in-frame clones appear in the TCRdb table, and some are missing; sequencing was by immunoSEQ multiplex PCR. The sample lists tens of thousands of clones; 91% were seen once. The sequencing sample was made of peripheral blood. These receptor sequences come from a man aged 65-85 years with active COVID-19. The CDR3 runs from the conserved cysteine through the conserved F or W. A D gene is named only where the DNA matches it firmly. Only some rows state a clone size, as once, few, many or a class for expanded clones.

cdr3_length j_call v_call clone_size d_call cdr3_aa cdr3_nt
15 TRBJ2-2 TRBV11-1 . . CASSLVSGNTGELFF TGTGCCAGCAGCTTAGTATCGGGGAACACCGGGGAGCTGTTTTTT
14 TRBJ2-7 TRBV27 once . CASSPAGLSYEQYF TGTGCCAGCAGTCCCGCGGGACTTTCCTACGAGCAGTACTTC
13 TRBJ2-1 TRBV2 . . CASSPSSYNEQFF TGTGCCAGCTCGCCTAGCTCCTACAATGAGCAGTTCTTC
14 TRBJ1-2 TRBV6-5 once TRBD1 CASSQLPTGDGYTF TGTGCCAGCAGTCAGCTTCCGACAGGGGATGGCTACACCTTC
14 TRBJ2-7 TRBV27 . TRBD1 CASSGTGNSYEQYF TGTGCCAGCTCCGGGACAGGGAATTCCTACGAGCAGTACTTC
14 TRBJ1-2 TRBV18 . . CASSPYVTDYGYTF TGTGCCAGCTCACCCTATGTAACTGACTATGGCTACACCTTC
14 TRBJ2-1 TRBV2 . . CASSGLVPPSEQFF TGTGCCAGCAGTGGACTAGTGCCTCCCTCCGAGCAGTTCTTC
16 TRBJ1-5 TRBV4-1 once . CASSQEGARVNQPQHF TGCGCCAGCAGCCAAGAGGGCGCCAGGGTAAATCAGCCCCAGCATTTT
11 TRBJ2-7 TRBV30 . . CAWSTSYEQYF TGTGCCTGGAGTACTAGCTACGAGCAGTACTTC
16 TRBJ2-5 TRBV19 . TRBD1 CASSRTAGTVQETQYF TGTGCCAGTAGTAGAACGGCCGGGACAGTCCAAGAGACCCAGTACTTC
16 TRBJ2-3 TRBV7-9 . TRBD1 CASSYPDRGKPDTQYF TGTGCCAGCAGCTACCCAGACAGGGGGAAGCCAGATACGCAGTATTTT
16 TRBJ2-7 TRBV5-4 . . CASSPTPGQKGGEQYF TGTGCCAGCAGTCCCACCCCGGGACAGAAGGGGGGAGAGCAGTACTTC
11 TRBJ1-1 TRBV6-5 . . CASRRRHEAFF TGTGCCAGCAGGCGCCGCCATGAAGCTTTCTTT
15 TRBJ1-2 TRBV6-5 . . CASSYSDTDNYGYTF TGTGCCAGCAGTTACTCCGACACCGATAACTATGGCTACACCTTC
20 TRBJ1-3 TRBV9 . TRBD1 CASSSWGRTGGEGPGNTIYF TGTGCCAGCAGTTCCTGGGGGCGGACAGGGGGCGAGGGGCCTGGAAACACCATATATTTT
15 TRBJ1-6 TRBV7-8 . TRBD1 CASSSQGGYNSPLHF TGTGCCAGCAGCTCCCAGGGGGGTTATAATTCACCCCTCCACTTT
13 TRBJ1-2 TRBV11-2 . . CASSLGRRDGYTF TGTGCCAGCAGCTTAGGCCGGAGGGATGGCTACACCTTC
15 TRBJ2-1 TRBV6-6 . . CASSPPGGSHNEQFF TGTGCCAGCAGCCCCCCTGGGGGGAGCCACAATGAGCAGTTCTTC
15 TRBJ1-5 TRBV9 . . CASSPSQGSNQPQHF TGTGCCAGCAGCCCAAGTCAGGGATCCAATCAGCCCCAGCATTTT
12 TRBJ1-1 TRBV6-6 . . CASTGAGTEAFF TGTGCCAGCACGGGCGCAGGGACTGAAGCTTTCTTT
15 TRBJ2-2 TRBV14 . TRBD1 CASRLTGTGTGELFF TGTGCCAGCAGGTTGACAGGGACGGGCACCGGGGAGCTGTTTTTT
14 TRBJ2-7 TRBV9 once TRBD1 CASSLGTGTYEQYF TGTGCCAGCAGCCTAGGGACAGGGACCTACGAGCAGTACTTC
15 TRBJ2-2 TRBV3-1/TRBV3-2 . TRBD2 CASSQAGLATGELFF TGTGCCAGCAGCCAGGCGGGACTAGCCACCGGGGAGCTGTTTTTT
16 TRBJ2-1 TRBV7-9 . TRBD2 CASSLIGSGGPGEQFF TGTGCCAGCAGCTTAATTGGCAGCGGGGGGCCCGGGGAGCAGTTCTTC
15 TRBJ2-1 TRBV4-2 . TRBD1 CASSLGDSLYNEQFF TGTGCCAGCAGCCTGGGGGACAGCCTCTACAATGAGCAGTTCTTC